This T cell receptor beta chain was recovered during a study of CD8+CD57+ T cells in acquired aplastic anemia. Study-wide points: No significant patient-versus-control difference appeared in CD8+ Simpson's diversity. Comparison of patients with controls identified about 27 shared CD8+ CDR3 sequences.

V dropped 4 bases and J dropped 0 bases, with 11 bases sitting between them. CDR3 length: 15 amino acids. CDR1 and CDR2 from the germline V gene are LNHDA and SQIVND (reference sequence). The TCR beta profiling, which covered VDJ combination and CDR3 sequence, was carried out using genomic DNA as the template. TCRdb itself ran the reads through MiXCR, one entry per CDR3 protein. The table has under 350,000 distinct CDR3 sequences, roughly 50% seen once. About this clonotype itself: The antigen is unknown.

V is TRBV19 and J is TRBJ2-3; D assignment may be TRBD1 or TRBD2 (6 bases each). Sequencing was performed on sorted CD4+, CD8+, or CD8+CD57+ T cells (not recorded which) from PBMCs. This sequence was found in a human donor with severe aplastic anemia or a healthy control (not recorded which). The chain's CDR3 is CASSRGAASTDTQYF. The DNA for the CDR3 is TGTGCCAGTAGTAGGGGGGCAGCTAGCACAGATACGCAGTATTTT.